This T cell receptor (beta chain) came from a study of CD8+CD57+ T cells in acquired aplastic anemia. Germline lookup yields CDR1 SGDLS and CDR2 YYNGEE. Trimming shortened V by 0 bases and J by 4 bases, and 14 bases separated the two germline ends. The CDR3 runs to 15 residues. Profiling of TCR beta VDJ combinations and CDR3 sequences used genomic DNA as template. TCRdb used MiXCR to reprocess the reads, holding one entry per CDR3 protein. This table holds around 200,000 distinct CDR3 sequences, about half found once. The sample taken for sequencing was sorted CD4+, CD8+, or CD8+CD57+ T cells (not recorded which) from PBMCs. The chain employs TRBV9 and TRBJ2-7; a possible D gene is TRBD2 (6 bases). The origin of this receptor is a human donor in good health, serving as a control. CDR3 DNA: TGTGCCAGCAGCGTAGGAGGGACTTCCCCTTACGAGCAGTACTTC. Protein: CASSVGGTSPYEQYF.